These 15 T cell receptor beta chains were all obtained from the same sample, sequenced in a study of shared clonotypes between healthy human individuals. TCRdb keeps only in-frame clones here, not all; method: immunoSEQ multiplex PCR. Of hundreds of thousands of clones listed, roughly 98% are singletons. In the naive CD8 group, cells lacked CD45RO and were positively selected for CCR7, so terminally differentiated effector memory CD45RA+ cells were left out. Sequencing was performed on naive CD8+ T cells sorted from blood. The receptors stem from a man under 40 in good health.

CDR3 in amino acids: CASSQSIGREQFF. CDR3 DNA sequence: TGTGCCAGCAGCCAATCGATAGGCCGAGAGCAGTTCTTC. The V gene is TRBV16, the J gene TRBJ2-1; D gene unclear. From germline, CDR1 is KGHSY and CDR2 FQNENV. The germline V and J ends were trimmed by 0 bases and 10 bases, with 10 bases remaining between them. This CDR3 is built from 13 residues.

The V gene is TRBV29-1, the J gene TRBJ2-2; D may match TRBD1 or TRBD2 (5 bases each). CDR3 length: 13 amino acids. Trimming shortened V by 5 bases and J by 4 bases, and 11 bases separated the two germline ends. CDR1 is SQVTM, CDR2 ANQGSEA, per germline. CDR3 residues: CSVLGVSTGELFF. The CDR3 DNA is TGCAGCGTTCTGGGGGTTAGCACCGGGGAGCTGTTTTTT.

This chain links TRBV9 with TRBJ2-5, with D uncertain. Trimming pared 4 bases from V and 5 bases from J, leaving 12 bases between. Germline V gives CDR1 SGDLS, CDR2 YYNGEE. The CDR3 is made up of 13 amino acids. CDR3 residues: CASSPGPTETQYF. The DNA for the CDR3 is TGTGCCAGCAGCCCAGGACCAACTGAGACCCAGTACTTC.

The chain combines TRBV5-4 with TRBJ2-7; 12 bases match TRBD1. There are 18 residues in the CDR3. V trimming: 4 bases; J trimming: 4 bases; junction bases outside the gene matches: 15. Germline V gene sequence: CDR1 SGHNT, CDR2 YYREEE (reference sequence). The CDR3 nucleotides are TGTGCCAGCAGCCCGGGACAGGGGGCGCGGTTGATAGGATACGAGCAGTACTTC. This gives the protein CASSPGQGARLIGYEQYF.

The gene calls are TRBV4-3 and TRBJ2-2; maybe TRBD2 (7 bases). Deletions cut 2 bases from V and 6 bases from J, with 22 bases between. Germline V gives CDR1 LGHNA, CDR2 YSLEER. There are 18 residues in the CDR3. The CDR3 nucleotides read TGCGCCAGCAGCCAAAGGGCCGGGGGGCTGAGCTTCCCCGGGGAGCTGTTTTTT. It is translated as CASSQRAGGLSFPGELFF.

The chain combines TRBV15 with TRBJ2-1; D is perhaps TRBD1 or TRBD2 (5 bases each). Germline lookup yields CDR1 LNHNV and CDR2 YYDKDF (reference sequence). With 5 bases removed from V and 2 bases from J, the gap between germline ends came to 19 bases. This CDR3 contains 17 residues. This CDR3 reads CATSGRDAHGTYNEQFF. CDR3 DNA: TGTGCCACCAGCGGCCGGGACGCCCATGGAACCTACAATGAGCAGTTCTTC.

The V call is TRBV7-9, the J call TRBJ2-7; D possibly uses TRBD1 or TRBD2 (5 bases each). This CDR3 is built from 13 residues. Trimming left V 5 bases short and J 2 bases short, with 10 bases between. Germline loops: CDR1 SEHNR, CDR2 FQNEAQ (reference sequence). CDR3 DNA: TGTGCCAGCAGCCCAGAGGGGACCTACGAGCAGTACTTC. It codes for CASSPEGTYEQYF.

The chain links TRBV27 to TRBJ1-2, with unresolved D. CDR3 length: 15 amino acids. Trimming cost V 5 bases and J 6 bases, with 19 bases left between them. The V gene's germline CDR1 is MNHEY and CDR2 SMNVEV (reference sequence). The DNA for the CDR3 is TGTGCCAGCAGTCAACTCTCCAGCATTGGGGATGGCTACACCTTC. Protein: CASSQLSSIGDGYTF.

The chain has TRBV7-2 and TRBJ2-3; 12 bases line up with TRBD2. Trimming cost V 5 bases and J 5 bases; bases outside gene matches: 17. Germline-derived CDR1 and CDR2 are SGHTA and FQGNSA. This CDR3 has 19 residues. The CDR3, as DNA: TGTGCCAGCAGCCTCCGGGGGCTAGCGGGAGGGCCTTCGGTAGATACGCAGTATTTT. Protein: CASSLRGLAGGPSVDTQYF.

The chain combines TRBV29-1 with TRBJ2-7, with TRBD1 identical over 9 bases. The CDR3 loop spans 13 amino acids. V shed 6 bases, J shed 2 bases, and the junction held 5 bases outside the gene matches. The germline V gene encodes CDR1 SQVTM and CDR2 ANQGSEA. The CDR3 DNA reads as TGCAGCGTAATACAGGGGGCCCCCTACGAGCAGTACTTC. This encodes CSVIQGAPYEQYF.

For the CDR3, the DNA is TGTGCCAGCAGCTCCGGGACAGGGGGAGTATTCTCCTACGAGCAGTACTTC. This translates into CASSSGTGGVFSYEQYF. The gene calls are TRBV7-8 and TRBJ2-7, with 11 positions matching TRBD1. The J segment lost 0 bases and the V segment lost 4 bases, leaving 8 bases of the junction unmatched. This CDR3 has 17 residues. Germline V gene sequence: CDR1 SGHVS, CDR2 FQNEAQ. The whole variable domain, filled in from reference TRBV7-8 and TRBJ2-7, reads GAGVSQSPRYKVAKRGQDVALRCDPISGHVSLFWYQQALGQGPEFLTYFQNEAQLDKSGLPSDRFFAERPEGSVSTLKIQRTQQEDSAVYLCASSSGTGGVFSYEQYFGPGTRLTVT.

This rearrangement joins TRBV29-1 to TRBJ2-5; TRBD1 is a possible D gene (6 bases). Germline CDR1 is SQVTM and CDR2 is ANQGSEA. The length of the CDR3 is 13 residues. The V gene lost 4 bases and the J gene lost 2 bases, with 11 bases spanning the gap. The CDR3 sequence is CSVAVQGQETQYF. The DNA of the CDR3 is TGCAGCGTTGCGGTACAGGGACAAGAGACCCAGTACTTC.

The V call is TRBV11-2, the J call TRBJ2-7; D ambiguous. Trimming left V 0 bases short and J 5 bases short, with 17 bases between. The germline CDR1 and CDR2 sequences are SGHAT and FQNNGV. The CDR3 length is 16 residues. The CDR3 DNA follows: TGTGCCAGCAGCTTAGAGGGGTTGGTAGGGTACGACGAGCAGTACTTC. Its translation is CASSLEGLVGYDEQYF.

This clone appeared once. The chain links TRBV9 to TRBJ2-3, with D possibly matching TRBD2 (5 bases). This CDR3 spans 17 amino acids. Trimming pared 0 bases from V and 4 bases from J, leaving 18 bases between. CDR1 and CDR2 from the germline V gene are SGDLS and YYNGEE. The CDR3: CASSVEEETHLADTQYF. The DNA of the CDR3 is TGTGCCAGCAGCGTAGAGGAGGAAACTCACTTGGCAGATACGCAGTATTTT.

This CDR3 reads CASTTGDSYEQYF. The CDR3 nucleotides read TGTGCCAGCACGACAGGGGATTCCTACGAGCAGTACTTC. The gene calls are TRBV5-4 and TRBJ2-7, with 8 bases identical to TRBD1. Germline trimming cut 6 bases from V and 1 base from J; bases unmatched to any gene: 3. The germline V gene encodes CDR1 SGHNT and CDR2 YYREEE (reference sequence). The CDR3 sequence is 13 residues long.